This is a list of T cell receptor beta chains from one sample in a study of T-cell memory formation after mild COVID-19. TCRdb reprocessed the 5' RACE reads with MiXCR, giving one entry per CDR3 protein. This table has some 120,000 distinct CDR3 sequences, more than 15% appearing once. Source material: PBMCs or a T cell subset sorted from them (not recorded which). The receptors originated from an adult woman who had mild COVID-19 (a few samples of this study predate the infection). Cell type and time point are not known. The CDR3 runs from the conserved cysteine through the conserved F or W. D genes are given only for firm matches. Clone size is given for some rows only: seen once, a few or many times, or a class if the clone is expanded.

.	TRBV20-1	.	TRBJ2-2	CSARLVAETGELFF	TGCAGTGCTAGATTGGTAGCGGAAACCGGGGAGCTGTTTTTT
.	TRBV28	.	TRBJ1-2	CASSSHMGYGYTF	TGTGCCAGCAGTTCCCATATGGGCTATGGCTACACCTTC
.	TRBV9	.	TRBJ1-3	CASSVETGSLEGTGNTIYF	TGTGCCAGCAGCGTAGAAACAGGCTCCCTTGAGGGGACTGGAAACACCATATATTTT
TRBD2	TRBV18	few	TRBJ2-2	CASSSAGVYTGELFF	TGTGCCAGCTCATCGGCGGGAGTTTACACCGGGGAGCTGTTTTTT
.	TRBV27	few	TRBJ2-7	CASSGGFEQYF	TGTGCCAGCAGTGGGGGGTTCGAGCAGTACTTC
TRBD2	TRBV7-6	many	TRBJ2-5	CASSSESAGPIQHF	TGTGCCAGCAGCTCGGAGTCAGCGGGGCCGATCCAGCACTTC
.	TRBV29-1	few	TRBJ2-2	CSVYTESGELFF	TGCAGCGTGTACACGGAGTCCGGGGAGCTGTTTTTT
TRBD2	TRBV3-1	.	TRBJ2-5	CAGGLAGSETQYF	TGTGCCGGTGGACTAGCGGGATCGGAGACCCAGTACTTC
.	TRBV13	few	TRBJ2-4	CASSLRGTDIQYF	TGTGCCAGCAGCTTACGGGGCACCGACATTCAGTACTTC
TRBD2	TRBV5-5	few	TRBJ2-5	CASSHPAGIQETQYF	TGTGCCAGCAGCCACCCAGCGGGGATCCAAGAGACCCAGTACTTC
.	TRBV5-1	.	TRBJ1-1	CASSLHLQTEAFF	TGCGCCAGCAGCTTACATCTACAGACTGAAGCTTTCTTT
.	TRBV5-1	.	TRBJ1-4	CASSLESGGGAEKLFF	TGCGCCAGCAGCTTGGAATCGGGGGGAGGCGCTGAAAAACTGTTTTTT
TRBD2	TRBV12-3/TRBV12-4	few	TRBJ2-5	CASTGTSGPRETQYF	TGTGCCAGCACCGGGACTAGCGGCCCTCGGGAGACCCAGTACTTC
TRBD1	TRBV6-5	few	TRBJ1-3	CASSYSTRTGTGNTIYF	TGTGCCAGCAGTTACTCGACGCGGACAGGGACTGGAAACACCATATATTTT
.	TRBV15	.	TRBJ2-5	CATSRDKVRGPWETQYF	TGTGCCACCAGCAGAGATAAAGTTAGGGGCCCATGGGAGACCCAGTACTTC
TRBD1	TRBV6-2/TRBV6-3	.	TRBJ1-6	CASRPGGKQNSPLHF	TGTGCCAGCAGGCCAGGGGGAAAGCAAAATTCACCCCTCCACTTT
TRBD1	TRBV7-9	few	TRBJ1-2	CASSSVTGGGYTF	TGTGCCAGCAGCTCAGTGACAGGGGGCGGCTACACCTTC
.	TRBV7-2	.	TRBJ1-5	CASSLRGGGLSIQPQHF	TGTGCCAGCAGCCTCCGGGGGGGGGGCTTAAGTATTCAGCCCCAGCATTTT